Listed below are T cell receptor beta chains from one sample, sequenced in a study of blood T cell repertoires in COVID-19. Method: immunoSEQ multiplex PCR; TCRdb's copy keeps in-frame clones and lacks some. The sample shows tens of thousands of clones, roughly 70% of them seen only once. Material for sequencing was peripheral blood. Receptor source: a woman aged 45-65 years with active or convalescent COVID-19. The CDR3 runs from the conserved cysteine through the conserved F or W.

TRBV10-1,CASSESGDFEQFF
TRBV5-4,CASSLQGSGNTIYF
TRBV27,CASRLAGDNTGELFF
TRBV7-5,CVRSSGPQGGGNQPQHF
TRBV7-9,CASSLVLANTGELFF
TRBV30,CAWTVGQYNTEAFF
TRBV20-1,CSASKALGGLTDTQYF
TRBV5-8,CASSSGQGAVSNQPQHF
TRBV5-1,CASSPGLAYNEQFF
TRBV30,CAWAKGVGGLAGLSYEQYF
TRBV4-1,CASSQVRRQGNDEQYF
TRBV12-3/TRBV12-4,CASTSGVPGELFF
TRBV5-4,CASSGGTSGRETQYF
TRBV29-1,CSASKGQGGEKLFF
TRBV12-3/TRBV12-4,CASRKSENIQYF
TRBV6-5,CASSYSGQGINEQFF
TRBV30,CAWSPPAVSGANVLTF
TRBV18,CASSPSRTGLNSPLHF
TRBV1,CTSNLLEGGRTLRGELFF
TRBV5-1,CASSPGPRETQYF
TRBV29-1,CSVVPGGGSYGYTF
TRBV4-2,CASSQEGLRAPVAYEQYF
TRBV7-9,CASSLVAGDRAYQETQYF